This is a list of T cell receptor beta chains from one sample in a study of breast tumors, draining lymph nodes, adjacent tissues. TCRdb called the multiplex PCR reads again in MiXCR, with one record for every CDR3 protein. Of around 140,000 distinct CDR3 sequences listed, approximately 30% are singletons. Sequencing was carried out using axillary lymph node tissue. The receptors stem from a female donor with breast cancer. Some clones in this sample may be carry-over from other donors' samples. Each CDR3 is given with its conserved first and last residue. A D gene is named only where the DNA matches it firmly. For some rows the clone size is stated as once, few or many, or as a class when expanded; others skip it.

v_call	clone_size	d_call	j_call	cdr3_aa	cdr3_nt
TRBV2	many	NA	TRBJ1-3	CASSGQIVGNTIYF	TGTGCCAGCAGTGGACAGATAGTCGGAAACACCATATATTTT
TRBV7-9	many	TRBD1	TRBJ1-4	CASSSLGTGVEKLFF	TGTGCCAGCAGCTCCCTGGGGACAGGGGTTGAAAAACTGTTTTTT
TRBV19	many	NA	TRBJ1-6	CASSTLSGQSGSPLHF	TGTGCCAGTAGTACCCTCTCTGGACAATCGGGTTCACCCCTCCACTTT
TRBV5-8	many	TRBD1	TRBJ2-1	CASSLTGQSYNEQFF	TGTGCCAGCAGCTTGACGGGACAGTCATACAATGAGCAGTTCTTC
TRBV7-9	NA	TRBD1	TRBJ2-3	CASSLYTRGSGTDTQYF	TGTGCCAGCAGCTTATATACCAGGGGGTCGGGCACAGATACGCAGTATTTT
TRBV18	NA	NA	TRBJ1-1	CASSPLPFSGATGTEAFF	TGTGCCAGCTCACCACTTCCCTTCAGTGGGGCCACGGGCACTGAAGCTTTCTTT
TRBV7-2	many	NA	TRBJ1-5	CASSMQSYSNQPQHF	TGTGCCAGCAGCATGCAGAGTTATAGCAATCAGCCCCAGCATTTT
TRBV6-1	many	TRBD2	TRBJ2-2	CANRSGGDTGELFF	TGTGCCAACAGGAGCGGGGGTGACACCGGGGAGCTGTTTTTT
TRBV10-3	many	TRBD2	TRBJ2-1	CVITGLADGEQFF	TGTGTCATTACGGGACTAGCCGACGGTGAGCAGTTCTTC
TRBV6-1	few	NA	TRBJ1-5	CASSQAGGPNQPQHF	TGTGCCAGCAGTCAAGCGGGGGGGCCCAATCAGCCCCAGCATTTT
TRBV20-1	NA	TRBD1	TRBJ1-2	CSAPTGGYYGYTF	TGCAGTGCACCGACAGGGGGGTACTATGGCTACACCTTC
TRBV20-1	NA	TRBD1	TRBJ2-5	CSAYRQGTVNTEAFQETQYF	TGCAGTGCCTACCGACAGGGTACGGTTAACACTGAAGCTTTCCAAGAGACCCAGTACTTC
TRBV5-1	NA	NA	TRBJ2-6	CASKGTEVNVLTF	TGCGCCAGCAAAGGTACAGAGGTTAACGTCCTGACTTTC
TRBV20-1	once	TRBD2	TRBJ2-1	CSATVDSGTRYNEQFF	TGCAGTGCTACTGTGGATTCCGGGACTAGGTACAATGAGCAGTTCTTC
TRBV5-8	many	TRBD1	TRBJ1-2	CASSSWTGTLGYTF	TGTGCCAGCAGCTCCTGGACAGGGACTCTAGGCTACACCTTC
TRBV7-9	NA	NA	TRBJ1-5	CASSDGYQPQHF	TGTGCCAGCAGCGACGGGTATCAGCCCCAGCATTTT
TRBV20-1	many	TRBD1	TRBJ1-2	CSARTVDRDPYGYTF	TGCAGTGCTAGGACGGTTGACAGGGACCCCTATGGCTACACCTTC
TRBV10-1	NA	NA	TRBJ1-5	CASSESGNQPQHF	TGCGCCAGCAGTGAGTCGGGCAATCAGCCCCAGCATTTT
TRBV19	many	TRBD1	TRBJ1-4	CASSTFGRTGRTNEKLFF	TGTGCCAGTAGTACCTTCGGACGGACAGGTAGAACTAATGAAAAACTGTTTTTT
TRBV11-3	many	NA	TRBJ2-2	CASSLVGVTGELFF	TGTGCCAGCAGCTTAGTAGGGGTCACCGGGGAGCTGTTTTTT
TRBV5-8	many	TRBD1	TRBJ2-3	CASSLEGQRTDTQYF	TGTGCCAGCAGCTTGGAGGGACAGCGAACAGATACGCAGTATTTT
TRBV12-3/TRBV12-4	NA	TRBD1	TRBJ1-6	CASSPGQGGSPLHF	TGTGCCAGCAGTCCGGGACAGGGTGGTTCACCCCTCCACTTT
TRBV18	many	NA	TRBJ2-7	CASSPGTNEQYF	TGTGCCAGCTCACCAGGGACCAACGAGCAGTACTTC
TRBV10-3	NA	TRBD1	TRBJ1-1	CAIRTAQTGVNTEAFF	TGTGCCATCAGGACGGCCCAGACAGGGGTAAACACTGAAGCTTTCTTT
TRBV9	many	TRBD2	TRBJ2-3	CASSALAGPTDTQYF	TGTGCCAGCAGCGCGCTAGCGGGGCCCACAGATACGCAGTATTTT
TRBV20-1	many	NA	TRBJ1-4	CSGHYTRTNEKLFF	TGCAGTGGACACTACACAAGAACGAATGAAAAACTGTTTTTT
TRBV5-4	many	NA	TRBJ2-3	CASSLPGSDTQYF	TGTGCCAGCAGCTTGCCGGGCTCAGATACGCAGTATTTT
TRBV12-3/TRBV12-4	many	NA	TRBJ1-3	CASSSFQGSGNTIYF	TGTGCCAGCAGTTCGTTTCAGGGCTCTGGAAACACCATATATTTT
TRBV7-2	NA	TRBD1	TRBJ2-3	CASSLGGQGGDTQYF	TGTGCCAGCAGCTTGGGGGGACAGGGAGGCGATACGCAGTATTTT
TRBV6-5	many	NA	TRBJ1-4	CASMGTGREKLFF	TGTGCCAGCATGGGAACAGGGCGAGAAAAACTGTTTTTT
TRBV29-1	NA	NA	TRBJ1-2	CNVEGGRGYTF	TGCAACGTTGAAGGGGGGAGGGGCTACACCTTC
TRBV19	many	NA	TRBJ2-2	CASSIQGRNTGELFF	TGTGCCAGTAGCATACAGGGAAGGAACACCGGGGAGCTGTTTTTT
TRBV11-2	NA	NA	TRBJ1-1	CASSRNRVQENTEAFF	TGTGCCAGCTCACGCAATAGGGTGCAAGAGAACACTGAAGCTTTCTTT